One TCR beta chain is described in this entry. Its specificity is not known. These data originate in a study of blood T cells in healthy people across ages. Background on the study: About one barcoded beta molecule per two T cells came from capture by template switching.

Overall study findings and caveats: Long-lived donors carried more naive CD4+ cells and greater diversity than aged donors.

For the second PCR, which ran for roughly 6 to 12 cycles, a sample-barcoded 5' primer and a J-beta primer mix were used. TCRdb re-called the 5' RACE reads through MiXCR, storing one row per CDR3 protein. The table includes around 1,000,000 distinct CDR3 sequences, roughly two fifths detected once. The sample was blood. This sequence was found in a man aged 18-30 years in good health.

The CDR3 DNA is TGCGCCAGCAGCCAAGACATTGCAGGGGTAGATGAAGCTTTCTTT. It is translated as CASSQDIAGVDEAFF. The rearrangement links TRBV4-3 to TRBJ1-1; D is possibly TRBD1 (6 bases). V dropped 0 bases and J dropped 7 bases, with 15 bases sitting between them. The CDR3 sequence is 15 residues long. Germline assignment: CDR1 LGHNA and CDR2 YSLEER.